This T cell receptor beta chain emerged from a study of vaccination effects on CD4 cells after COVID-19. Study-wide points: Few convalescent patients were included, and no early post-infection timepoints were sampled. Marked contraction was observed in infection-induced and vaccine-induced clones late after vaccination.

Generated by immunoSEQ multiplex PCR, the TCRdb table keeps only in-frame clones and is missing some. The sample shows about 48,000 clones, nearly 80% of them seen only once. As for this clone: Its specificity is not known.

CDR3 length equals 15 residues. Trimming cost V 5 bases and J 6 bases; bases outside gene matches: 7. The V gene's germline CDR1 is SGHTA and CDR2 FQGTGA. Before sequencing, viral peptide pools were used by the ViraFEST assay to expand antigen-specific CD4+ T cells. At the end of approximately 10 days of culture, CD4+ T cells were isolated. Nobody among the vaccine recipients had prior SARS-CoV-2 infection (nucleocapsid antibodies were negative). PBMC were cultured at a few million per well with 9 to 10 IU/ml IL-2 and 8 to 10 ug/ml peptides. Cultures had half their medium replaced with IL-2 medium on days 3 and 7.

The chain combines TRBV7-3 with TRBJ2-5, with 12 bases matching TRBD1. Sequenced here: CD4+ T cells from PBMCs cultured with HCoV-OC43 spike peptides, sampled before COVID-19 vaccination. The subset here: HCoV-OC43 spike overlapping peptide pool stimulation. This TCR derives from a human donor who received a COVID-19 vaccine. The CDR3 spells CASSPGTGGEQTQYF. CDR3 DNA: TGTGCCAGCAGCCCGGGGACAGGGGGCGAGCAGACCCAGTACTTC.